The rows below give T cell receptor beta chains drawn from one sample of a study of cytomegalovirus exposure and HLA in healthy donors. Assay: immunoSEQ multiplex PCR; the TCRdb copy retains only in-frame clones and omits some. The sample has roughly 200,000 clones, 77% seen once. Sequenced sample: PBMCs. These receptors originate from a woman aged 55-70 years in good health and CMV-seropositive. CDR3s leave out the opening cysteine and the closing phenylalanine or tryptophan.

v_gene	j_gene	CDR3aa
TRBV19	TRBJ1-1	ASSEYGNTEAF
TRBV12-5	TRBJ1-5	ASGPGHGYQAQH
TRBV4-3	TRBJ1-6	AIGNEDRDSPLH
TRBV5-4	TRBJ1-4	ASSLGATNEKLF
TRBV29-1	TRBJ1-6	SAVLRPSRGTPLH
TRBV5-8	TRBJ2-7	ASSLAGRGYEQY
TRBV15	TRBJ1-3	ATSRGEGLNTIY
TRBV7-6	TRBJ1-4	ASSLMSGGASEKLF
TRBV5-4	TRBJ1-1	ASSQQNTEAF
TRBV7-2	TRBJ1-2	ASSLGTANYGYT
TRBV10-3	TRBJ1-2	AISESGQGLDYGYT
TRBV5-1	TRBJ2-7	ASSSPGTRSYEQY
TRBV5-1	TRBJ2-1	ASSLEAGAYNEQF
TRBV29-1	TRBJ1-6	SVADSGGPLH
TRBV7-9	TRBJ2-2	SSSIVGQPNTGELF
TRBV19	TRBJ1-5	ASSAGVFLEDQPQH
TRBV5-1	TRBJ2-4	ASSPDGDTGRGKNIQY